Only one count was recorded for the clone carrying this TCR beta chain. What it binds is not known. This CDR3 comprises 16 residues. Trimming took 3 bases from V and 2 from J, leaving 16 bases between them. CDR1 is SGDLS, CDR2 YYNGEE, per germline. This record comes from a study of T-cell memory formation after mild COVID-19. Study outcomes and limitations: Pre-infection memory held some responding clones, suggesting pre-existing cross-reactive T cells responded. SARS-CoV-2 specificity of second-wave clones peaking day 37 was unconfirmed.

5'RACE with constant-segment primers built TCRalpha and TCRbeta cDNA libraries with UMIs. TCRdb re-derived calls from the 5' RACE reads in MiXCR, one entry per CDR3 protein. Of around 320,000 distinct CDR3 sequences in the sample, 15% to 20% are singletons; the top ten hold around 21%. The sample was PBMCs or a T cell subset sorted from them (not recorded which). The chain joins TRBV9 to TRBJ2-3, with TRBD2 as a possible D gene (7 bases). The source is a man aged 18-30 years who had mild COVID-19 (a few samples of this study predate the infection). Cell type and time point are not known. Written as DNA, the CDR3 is TGTGCCAGCAGCGCATACGGTGCGGGGGCCACAGATACGCAGTATTTT. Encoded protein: CASSAYGAGATDTQYF.